A selection of T cell receptor beta chains follows, all from one sample in a study of blood T cell repertoires in COVID-19. Generated by immunoSEQ multiplex PCR, the TCRdb table keeps only in-frame clones and is missing some. The sample has fewer than 85,000 clones; roughly 80% are singletons. The sequenced sample was peripheral blood. These receptors were taken from a woman of 80 years or more with active or convalescent COVID-19. Each CDR3 is given with its conserved first and last residue. Fields, in order: V gene, D gene, clone size, J gene, CDR3 protein, CDR3 DNA. The D gene is left open where the match is weak. Expanded clones get a size class; other rows say once, few or many, or leave the size out.

>TRBV19|-|few|TRBJ2-1
CASMHPYSSYNEQFF
TGTGCCAGTATGCACCCGTATAGTTCCTACAATGAGCAGTTCTTC
>TRBV2|TRBD1|-|TRBJ1-2
CASSYGTVYGYTF
TGTGCCAGCAGTTACGGGACAGTCTATGGCTACACCTTC
>TRBV14|-|-|TRBJ1-2
CASSPPGQRFGYTF
TGTGCCAGCAGCCCCCCCGGACAGAGGTTTGGCTACACCTTC
>TRBV7-2|-|many|TRBJ1-3
CASSFYGQGTGNTIYF
TGTGCCAGCAGCTTTTATGGACAAGGAACTGGAAACACCATATATTTT
>TRBV4-2|TRBD2|-|TRBJ2-7
CASSQVQSGGSYEQYF
TGTGCCAGCAGCCAAGTGCAAAGCGGGGGATCCTACGAGCAGTACTTC
>TRBV24-1|TRBD1|once|TRBJ2-5
CATSETGPLGKETQYF
TGTGCCACCAGTGAGACAGGGCCCCTAGGAAAAGAGACCCAGTACTTC
>TRBV5-1|-|-|TRBJ2-4
CASSPARVTAKNIQYF
TGCGCCAGCAGCCCCGCCAGGGTTACGGCCAAAAACATTCAGTACTTC
>TRBV9|-|-|TRBJ2-3
CASSVGSFTDTQYF
TGTGCCAGCAGCGTAGGGAGCTTCACAGATACGCAGTATTTT
>TRBV6-6|-|-|TRBJ2-2
CASSYLAGTGELFF
TGTGCCAGCAGTTACTTGGCGGGGACCGGGGAGCTGTTTTTT
>TRBV5-4|-|-|TRBJ1-1
CASSFQGHTEAFF
TGTGCCAGCAGTTTCCAGGGGCACACTGAAGCTTTCTTT
>TRBV5-4|TRBD2|-|TRBJ2-5
CASAIAGGYQETQYF
TGTGCCAGCGCTATAGCGGGGGGGTACCAAGAGACCCAGTACTTC
>TRBV5-4|TRBD1|many|TRBJ1-4
CASSHNRGLNEKLFF
TGTGCCAGCAGCCATAACAGGGGACTTAATGAAAAACTGTTTTTT
>TRBV4-3|-|-|TRBJ2-2
CASSQGSRVTGELFF
TGCGCCAGCAGCCAAGGGTCTAGAGTCACCGGGGAGCTGTTTTTT
>TRBV6-6|TRBD1|-|TRBJ1-6
CASRGQGVGNSPLHF
TGTGCCAGCAGGGGACAGGGGGTCGGTAATTCACCCCTCCACTTT
>TRBV24-1|TRBD2|-|TRBJ2-3
CATGGRAEDTQYF
TGTGCCACCGGCGGGAGGGCCGAGGATACGCAGTATTTT
>TRBV14|TRBD1|-|TRBJ1-1
CASSQQTGTTEAFF
TGTGCCAGCAGCCAACAGACAGGGACCACTGAAGCTTTCTTT
>TRBV6-6|TRBD2|-|TRBJ2-3
CASSFASGSHTQYF
TGTGCCAGCAGTTTCGCTAGCGGGAGTCATACGCAGTATTTT
>TRBV19|-|-|TRBJ2-3
CASSSGDVSTDTQYF
TGTGCCAGTAGTTCCGGAGATGTTAGCACAGATACGCAGTATTTT
>TRBV7-8|-|-|TRBJ1-5
CASSLGRANQPQHF
TGTGCCAGCAGCTTGGGCAGGGCCAATCAGCCCCAGCATTTT
>TRBV18|TRBD1|few|TRBJ1-1
CASSPEGATEAFF
TGTGCCAGCTCACCAGAGGGGGCCACTGAAGCTTTCTTT
>TRBV7-3|-|once|TRBJ2-2
CASSLGGSTGELFF
TGTGCCAGCAGCTTAGGGGGGAGCACCGGGGAGCTGTTTTTT
>TRBV5-1|TRBD2|-|TRBJ2-3
CASSNPTREGGTLTDTQYF
TGCGCCAGCAGCAACCCAACAAGGGAGGGAGGTACCTTAACAGATACGCAGTATTTT